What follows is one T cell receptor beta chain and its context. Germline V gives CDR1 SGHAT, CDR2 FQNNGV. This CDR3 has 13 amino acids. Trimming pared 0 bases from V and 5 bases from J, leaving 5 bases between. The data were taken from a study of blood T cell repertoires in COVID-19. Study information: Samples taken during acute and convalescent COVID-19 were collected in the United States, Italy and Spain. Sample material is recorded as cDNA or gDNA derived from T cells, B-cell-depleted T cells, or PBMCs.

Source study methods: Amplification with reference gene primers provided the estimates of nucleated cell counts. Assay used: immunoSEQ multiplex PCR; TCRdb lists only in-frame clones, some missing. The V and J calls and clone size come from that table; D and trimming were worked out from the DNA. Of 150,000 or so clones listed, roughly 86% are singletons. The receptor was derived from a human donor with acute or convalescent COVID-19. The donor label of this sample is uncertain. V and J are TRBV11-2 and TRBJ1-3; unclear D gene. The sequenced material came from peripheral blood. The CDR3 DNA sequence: TGTGCCAGCAGCTTAGAGGGCCGAAACACCATATATTTT. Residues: CASSLEGRNTIYF.